Listed below are T cell receptor beta chains from one sample, sequenced in a study of post-analysis software for immune sequencing data. Using its own MiXCR run on the PCR reads, TCRdb lists one record per CDR3 protein. This table holds hundreds of thousands of distinct CDR3 sequences, 25% to 30% found once. The source material was blood. Receptors were obtained from a girl aged 10 to 17 with multiple sclerosis. Each CDR3 is given with its conserved first and last residue. The order of the fields is V gene, CDR3 length, J gene, CDR3 protein.

TRBV5-6,15,TRBJ2-5,CASNLPGVTQETQYF
TRBV7-9,13,TRBJ1-2,CASWRDRAYGYTF
TRBV6-1,13,TRBJ2-5,CASSASRTETRYF
TRBV5-6,18,TRBJ2-6,CASSVERGLLSGANVLTF
TRBV18,14,TRBJ1-6,CASSPPGPNSPLHF
TRBV20-1,12,TRBJ2-1,CSASRRDNEQFF
TRBV11-2,12,TRBJ2-7,CASSGDTTEQYF
TRBV5-1,14,TRBJ2-7,CASGLAGPPYGQYF
TRBV20-1,9,TRBJ1-5,CSAGAGVHF
TRBV20-1,13,TRBJ2-5,CSALTGGQETQYF
TRBV12-3/TRBV12-4,13,TRBJ2-3,CASSLVMGDTQYF
TRBV14,15,TRBJ2-1,CASSLTKRTHNEQFF
TRBV12-3/TRBV12-4,14,TRBJ1-1,CASSLVRWNTEAFF
TRBV6-1,14,TRBJ1-1,CASRARGVGTEAFF
TRBV29-1,13,TRBJ2-4,CSVADGAKNIQYF
TRBV6-5,16,TRBJ2-7,CASSYGLAGSSYEQYF
TRBV6-5,14,TRBJ1-5,CASSYRVEGQPQHF
TRBV20-1,19,TRBJ2-1,CSAPSGRLAGRGSYNEQFF
TRBV5-6,15,TRBJ1-2,CASSLRYPGNYGYTF